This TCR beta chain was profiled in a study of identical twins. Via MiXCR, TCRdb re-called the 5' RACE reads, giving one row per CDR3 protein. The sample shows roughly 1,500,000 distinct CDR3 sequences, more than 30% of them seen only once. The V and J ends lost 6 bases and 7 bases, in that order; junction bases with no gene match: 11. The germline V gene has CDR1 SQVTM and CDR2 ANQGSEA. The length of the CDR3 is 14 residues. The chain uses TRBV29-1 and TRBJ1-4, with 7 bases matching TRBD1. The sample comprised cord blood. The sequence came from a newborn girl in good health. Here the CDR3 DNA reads TGCAGCGTGCGCCCGACAGGGAGGGGTGAAAAACTGTTTTTT. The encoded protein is CSVRPTGRGEKLFF.